A selection of T cell receptor beta chains follows, all from one sample in a study of blood T cell repertoires in COVID-19. Using immunoSEQ multiplex PCR, the repertoire was profiled, and TCRdb retains in-frame clones only, with some absent. Of 300,000 to 350,000 clones listed, 90% are singletons. Sequencing used peripheral blood. These receptors all come from a woman between 40 and 50 years old with COVID-19, enrolled during active disease. The conserved cysteine and the conserved F or W are not part of the CDR3 here. The order of the fields is V gene, D gene, J gene, CDR3 length, CDR3 protein. D genes are given only for firm matches.

TRBV6-6	TRBD1	TRBJ1-4	14	ASSRGLGQGDEKLF
TRBV3-1/TRBV3-2	NA	TRBJ2-1	8	ARAGDEQF
TRBV7-3	TRBD1	TRBJ1-2	14	ASSLDLGQGAGGYT
TRBV29-1	TRBD1	TRBJ2-7	11	SVLGDRYFEQY
TRBV2	NA	TRBJ1-4	15	ASTRESRPATNEKLF
TRBV29-1	NA	TRBJ1-1	11	SVEIFLNTEAF
TRBV2	TRBD1	TRBJ1-2	13	ARDREEGRNYGYT
TRBV7-3	TRBD1	TRBJ1-2	12	ASSEGTGDYGYT
TRBV7-9	TRBD1	TRBJ1-1	12	ASSNRAGGTEAF
TRBV11-2	NA	TRBJ2-5	11	ASSSSIRETQY
TRBV6-2/TRBV6-3	TRBD1	TRBJ1-2	11	ASSYTGDAGYT
TRBV5-1	NA	TRBJ2-3	14	ASGLQGDFPIDTQY
TRBV7-2	TRBD2	TRBJ2-1	13	ASSRLGGTYNEQF
TRBV19	TRBD2	TRBJ2-1	14	ASSIDSLAGINEQF
TRBV18	NA	TRBJ1-5	11	ASSPQGNQPQH
TRBV9	TRBD1	TRBJ1-6	11	ASSATGDSPLH
TRBV6-5	NA	TRBJ1-4	12	ASSYSAPNEKLF
TRBV5-4	NA	TRBJ1-2	13	ASSLEGVSNYGYT
TRBV5-1	TRBD2	TRBJ2-7	14	ASSPGLAGTMGEQY
TRBV19	NA	TRBJ1-4	11	ATLDTTNEKLF
TRBV7-2	TRBD2	TRBJ2-1	11	ATRTSGYNEQF
TRBV9	NA	TRBJ2-7	12	ASSPTGIPYEQY